A selection of T cell receptor beta chains follows, all from one sample in a study of cytomegalovirus exposure and HLA in healthy donors. This table comes from immunoSEQ multiplex PCR, and its TCRdb copy is limited to in-frame clones, with some not included. The sample consists of some 220,000 clones, roughly 84% of them appearing once. The sequencing sample was made of PBMCs. These receptors all come from a girl aged 2-10 years in good health and CMV-seronegative. CDR3s include the opening cysteine and the closing phenylalanine or tryptophan.

v_call cdr3_aa
TRBV19 CASSPGGLTEAFF
TRBV27 CASSYSSGGPYEQYF
TRBV10-2 CASSRDIYEQYF
TRBV5-1 CASSPRWGGGTDTQYF
TRBV12-2 CASRLEQGAWGYTF
TRBV5-4 CASSHPSGRAHEQFF
TRBV7-2 CASSLRSGAGPGGNYGYTF
TRBV5-4 CASRSGTDSSYEQYF
TRBV15 CATSRFRGTEAFF
TRBV7-9 CASSSPGLVGFDTQYF
TRBV19 CATSGEANYGYTF
TRBV5-4 CASSHRDSETQYF
TRBV19 CASSAQVYQPQHF
TRBV5-4 CASSLVQGAQETQYF
TRBV9 CASSASTGGAGLMRLFF
TRBV29-1 CSVRLSYEQYF
TRBV5-4 CASSFRAGGAYEQYF
TRBV5-6 CASSLEAVGRVYSEAFF
TRBV6-5 CASSYGTGPNTEAFF
TRBV2 CASSLDRDTGELFF
TRBV5-4 CASSSRAGEQDEQYF
TRBV9 CASSVGMHGETQYF
TRBV5-1 CASSSGHDGYTF
TRBV7-8 CASSPHTGRSDGYTF
TRBV30 CAWISASTDTQYF
TRBV4-1 CASSQPVGQGWVYGYTF
TRBV4-1 CASSQDETGTGNTIYF
TRBV5-1 CASSSLTSRNTGELFF
TRBV5-1 CASSNGQPVSSYNEQFF
TRBV30 CAWSVLRGDTEAFF
TRBV6-5 CASRLLAGAYNEQFF
TRBV11-2 CASSLSRGTSGRAVNEQFF
TRBV5-1 CASSRGLAGAGTDTQYF
TRBV30 CAWSRQLNTEAFF
TRBV28 CASRQPGLGTGRQPQHF
TRBV29-1 CSVETLRVGQFF
TRBV6-1 CASIVRQGNNEQFF
TRBV5-6 CASSSGGTGYTEAFF
TRBV5-4 CASSLVQGNTEAFF
TRBV9 CASSVYGGGVSEQYF
TRBV19 CASSSRGSGQPQHF
TRBV25-1 CASSGRTGLVTQYF
TRBV21-1 CADRDLNEKLFF